These T cell receptor beta chains were read from a single sample in a study of shared clonotypes between healthy human individuals. Clones were read by immunoSEQ multiplex PCR, and TCRdb kept only the in-frame ones, dropping some. The table lists about 690,000 clones, 90% of them singletons. Material for sequencing was memory CD8+ T cells from PBMCs. Receptors originate from a man younger than 30 in good health. Some clones in this sample may be carry-over from other donors' samples. The CDR3 runs from the conserved cysteine through the conserved F or W. Each record gives: clone size, D gene, V gene, J gene, CDR3 DNA, CDR3 protein. A D gene is named only where the DNA matches it firmly. Size tells how often a clone was seen (once, few, many) or the class of an expanded clone, and some rows leave it out.

NA,NA,TRBV2,TRBJ2-7,TGTGCCATCATAAAGGAGGGGTACGAGCAGTACTTC,CAIIKEGYEQYF
NA,NA,TRBV7-9,TRBJ2-7,TGTGCCAGCAGCGCGACCTACGAGCAGTACTTC,CASSATYEQYF
many,TRBD2,TRBV13,TRBJ2-7,TGTGCCAGCAGCCTCGGACTAGCCGGCTACGAGCAGTACTTC,CASSLGLAGYEQYF
NA,NA,TRBV7-8,TRBJ1-3,TGTGCCAGCAGCCCTAGAATGGTGAACTCTGGAAACACCATATATTTT,CASSPRMVNSGNTIYF
NA,TRBD1,TRBV19,TRBJ2-3,TGTGCCAGTAGTATAGATATGACAGGGGATTTTGGAGATACGCAGTATTTT,CASSIDMTGDFGDTQYF
NA,TRBD2,TRBV28,TRBJ2-3,TGTGCCAGCGGACAGACAGGGTCACTAGCGGGAGAAGGAGGTTGGGGAAGGTATTTT,CASGQTGSLAGEGGWGRYF
NA,NA,TRBV7-9,TRBJ2-1,TGTGCCAGCAGTCCGACAGGACCGGAGTTCTTC,CASSPTGPEFF
NA,NA,TRBV7-3,TRBJ2-1,TGTGCCAGCAGCTTAATCGGGACAAGGAGCAATGAGCAGTTCTTC,CASSLIGTRSNEQFF
NA,NA,TRBV28,TRBJ2-5,TGTGCCAGCAGTTTCCCCCGCGGGGAGACCCAGTACTTC,CASSFPRGETQYF
NA,TRBD2,TRBV9,TRBJ2-2,TGTGCCAGCAGCGCCCCGACTAGCGTCAACACCGGGGAGCTGTTTTTT,CASSAPTSVNTGELFF
NA,TRBD1,TRBV4-2,TRBJ2-5,TGTGCCAGCAGCCAGACCGACAGGGGGCTACAAGAGACCCAGTACTTC,CASSQTDRGLQETQYF
NA,NA,TRBV5-4,TRBJ2-1,TGTGCCAGCAGCTTGTACTATAGTGAGCAGTTCTTC,CASSLYYSEQFF